This T cell receptor beta chain was identified in a study of blood T cell repertoires in COVID-19. At the level of the study: Acute and convalescent COVID-19 specimens originated in the United States, Italy and Spain.

The germline CDR1 and CDR2 sequences are MNHEY and SVGEGT. This CDR3 is 15 amino acids long. Trimming removed 6 bases from V and 5 bases from J, with 18 bases in between. As processed by the authors: Amplification from reference gene primers served as the basis for estimated nucleated cell counts. Generated by immunoSEQ multiplex PCR, the TCRdb table keeps only in-frame clones and is missing some. V, J and clone size are those of that table, while D and trimming were read from the DNA. Altogether about 110,000 clones are present, approximately 78% being singletons, with the ten largest covering just over 15%.

This clonotype was obtained from an elderly woman with acute or convalescent COVID-19. Sequencing was performed on peripheral blood. The rearrangement joins TRBV6-2 or TRBV6-3 to TRBJ2-3, with a weak D call TRBD1 (6 bases). As DNA, the CDR3 is TGTGCCAGCAGCCCACCTCCTGGACAGAAAGATACGCAGTATTTT. Translating it yields CASSPPPGQKDTQYF.